This T cell receptor (beta chain) is drawn from a study of post-analysis software for immune sequencing data. Turning to the study itself: Included among the disease courses, which were recorded for the cohort, were relapsing-remitting, secondary progressive and progressive-relapsing multiple sclerosis.

TCR beta libraries were prepared from cDNA with unique molecular identifiers. Out of roughly 0.85 to 10 million T cells, about 520,000 cDNA molecules were generated. TCRdb redid the calling of the PCR reads with MiXCR, one entry per CDR3 protein. Of approximately 440,000 distinct CDR3 sequences in the sample, over 35% were seen once. Study-wide points: Comparison of patients with controls showed five TRBV segments more frequent in patients, TRBV5-6, TRBV5-1 and TRBV20-1 among them. Pronounced co-clustering by F measure was evident among identically batched samples. The normalized Chao1 diversity of multiple sclerosis patients was significantly lower than that of controls.

Regarding this clonotype: Antigen: not known.

The CDR3 sequence is 14 residues long. Germline loops: CDR1 LGHNA, CDR2 YSLEER. V was clipped by 8 bases and J by 0 bases, with 11 bases between them. What was sequenced was blood. This sequence originates from a girl aged 10 to 17 with multiple sclerosis. The chain links TRBV4-3 to TRBJ2-1; D unclear. DNA for the CDR3: TGCGCCAGCGGTCAGGAATTCTCCTACAATGAGCAGTTCTTC. Amino acids: CASGQEFSYNEQFF.